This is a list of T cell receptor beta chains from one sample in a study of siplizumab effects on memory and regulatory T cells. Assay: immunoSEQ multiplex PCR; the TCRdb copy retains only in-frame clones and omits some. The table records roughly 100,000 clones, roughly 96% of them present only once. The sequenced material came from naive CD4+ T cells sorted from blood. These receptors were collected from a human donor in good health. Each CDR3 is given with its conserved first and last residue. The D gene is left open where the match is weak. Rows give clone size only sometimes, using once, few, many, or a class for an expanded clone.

CDR3nt: TGTGCCAGCAGTCCGAGGGGACAGGCCAGCACTGAAGCTTTCTTT; CDR3aa: CASSPRGQASTEAFF; j_gene: TRBJ1-1; d_gene: TRBD1; v_gene: TRBV27; abundance: -
CDR3nt: TGTGCCAGCAGCCCTGGACGATCAAGAGAGCAGTTCTTC; CDR3aa: CASSPGRSREQFF; j_gene: TRBJ2-1; d_gene: -; v_gene: TRBV9; abundance: -
CDR3nt: TGTGCCACCAGCAGACAACAGGGGAATGGCTACACCTTC; CDR3aa: CATSRQQGNGYTF; j_gene: TRBJ1-2; d_gene: TRBD1; v_gene: TRBV15; abundance: -
CDR3nt: TGTGCCATCAGCGGACAGACAGGAGACTATGGCTACACCTTC; CDR3aa: CAISGQTGDYGYTF; j_gene: TRBJ1-2; d_gene: -; v_gene: TRBV10-3; abundance: -
CDR3nt: TGTGCCATCCACCGTAGCGGGGTTGACAATGAGCAGTTCTTC; CDR3aa: CAIHRSGVDNEQFF; j_gene: TRBJ2-1; d_gene: TRBD2; v_gene: TRBV6-1; abundance: -
CDR3nt: TGTGCCAGCAGCTTGGCGTGGGTTAGCTCCTACAATGAGCAGTTCTTC; CDR3aa: CASSLAWVSSYNEQFF; j_gene: TRBJ2-1; d_gene: -; v_gene: TRBV5-8; abundance: -
CDR3nt: TGTGCCAGCTCACCCCGACAGGGGACCCACGAGCAGTACTTC; CDR3aa: CASSPRQGTHEQYF; j_gene: TRBJ2-7; d_gene: TRBD1; v_gene: TRBV18; abundance: few
CDR3nt: TGTGCCAGTAGTATATGGGGGGACTCACCCCTCCACTTT; CDR3aa: CASSIWGDSPLHF; j_gene: TRBJ1-6; d_gene: -; v_gene: TRBV19; abundance: -
CDR3nt: TGTGCCAGTAGTGTAACCGGGACAGGCCCCTATGGCTACACCTTC; CDR3aa: CASSVTGTGPYGYTF; j_gene: TRBJ1-2; d_gene: TRBD1; v_gene: TRBV19; abundance: few
CDR3nt: TGTGCCAGCAGTGAACAGAGAAACACTGAAGCTTTCTTT; CDR3aa: CASSEQRNTEAFF; j_gene: TRBJ1-1; d_gene: -; v_gene: TRBV2; abundance: -
CDR3nt: TGTGCCAGCAGCCGTTTGGAGGGGGCAGGGGAGCAGTTCTTC; CDR3aa: CASSRLEGAGEQFF; j_gene: TRBJ2-1; d_gene: -; v_gene: TRBV7-9; abundance: -
CDR3nt: TGCGCCAGCAGTCAGGCCCGGGGGAAGGATGCTAACTATGGCTACACCTTC; CDR3aa: CASSQARGKDANYGYTF; j_gene: TRBJ1-2; d_gene: -; v_gene: TRBV23-1; abundance: -
CDR3nt: TGCGCCAGCAGAGGACTAGGCAATGAGCAGTTCTTC; CDR3aa: CASRGLGNEQFF; j_gene: TRBJ2-1; d_gene: TRBD2; v_gene: TRBV10-2; abundance: -
CDR3nt: TGTGCCAGCCGCCCGTGGGACGATGGCTACACCTTC; CDR3aa: CASRPWDDGYTF; j_gene: TRBJ1-2; d_gene: -; v_gene: TRBV27; abundance: -
CDR3nt: TGCAGCGTTGAGGGGAGTCCGAACACTGAAGCTTTCTTT; CDR3aa: CSVEGSPNTEAFF; j_gene: TRBJ1-1; d_gene: -; v_gene: TRBV29-1; abundance: -
CDR3nt: TGTGCCAGCAGCCAAGGAGACCGGGATAGAGGGATAGATACGCAGTATTTT; CDR3aa: CASSQGDRDRGIDTQYF; j_gene: TRBJ2-3; d_gene: -; v_gene: TRBV4-2; abundance: -
CDR3nt: TGTGCCAGCAGTGGATCCACAATAAGGAGCAATCAGCCCCAGCATTTT; CDR3aa: CASSGSTIRSNQPQHF; j_gene: TRBJ1-5; d_gene: -; v_gene: TRBV6-1; abundance: -
CDR3nt: TGTGCCAGCAGCCCCTGGGAGAGACAGGGCAGGACAGATACGCAGTATTTT; CDR3aa: CASSPWERQGRTDTQYF; j_gene: TRBJ2-3; d_gene: TRBD1; v_gene: TRBV7-9; abundance: -
CDR3nt: TGTGCCAGCACCCTTGTCCAGGGGACTGAAGCTTTCTTT; CDR3aa: CASTLVQGTEAFF; j_gene: TRBJ1-1; d_gene: -; v_gene: TRBV7-3; abundance: -
CDR3nt: TGTGCCAGCAGCCGAATTAGTGGGAATGAGCAGTTCTTC; CDR3aa: CASSRISGNEQFF; j_gene: TRBJ2-1; d_gene: -; v_gene: TRBV6-5; abundance: -
CDR3nt: TGCGCCAGCAGCTTTACAGGGGGCCCCTCCTACGAGCAGTACTTC; CDR3aa: CASSFTGGPSYEQYF; j_gene: TRBJ2-7; d_gene: TRBD1; v_gene: TRBV5-1; abundance: -
CDR3nt: TGTGCCAGTAGTATAGAAACAGGGCCGTACACTGAAGCTTTCTTT; CDR3aa: CASSIETGPYTEAFF; j_gene: TRBJ1-1; d_gene: -; v_gene: TRBV19; abundance: once
CDR3nt: TGTGCCAGCAGTGAATCTTCGTTATGGAGAGGCACAGATACGCAGTATTTT; CDR3aa: CASSESSLWRGTDTQYF; j_gene: TRBJ2-3; d_gene: -; v_gene: TRBV2; abundance: -
CDR3nt: TGTGCCGTCCGAGGGACACTGAACACCGGGGAGCTGTTTTTT; CDR3aa: CAVRGTLNTGELFF; j_gene: TRBJ2-2; d_gene: -; v_gene: TRBV10-3; abundance: once
CDR3nt: TGTGCCAGCAGCGTAGAAGGGGAGAGGGGGACCCAGTACTTC; CDR3aa: CASSVEGERGTQYF; j_gene: TRBJ2-5; d_gene: -; v_gene: TRBV9; abundance: -
CDR3nt: TGTGCCAGCAGTGAGTTGACAGTCGGCAAAAACATTCAGTACTTC; CDR3aa: CASSELTVGKNIQYF; j_gene: TRBJ2-4; d_gene: -; v_gene: TRBV27; abundance: -
CDR3nt: TGTGCCAGCAGCCAACAGGAGAACACTGAAGCTTTCTTT; CDR3aa: CASSQQENTEAFF; j_gene: TRBJ1-1; d_gene: -; v_gene: TRBV7-7; abundance: -
CDR3nt: TGTGCCAGCAGCCAAACGACTAGCGGGGGGGCGTCAGATACGCAGTATTTT; CDR3aa: CASSQTTSGGASDTQYF; j_gene: TRBJ2-3; d_gene: TRBD2; v_gene: TRBV4-2; abundance: -
CDR3nt: TGTGCCAGCAGCCTAGTAGGGGAGACTAACTATGGCTACACCTTC; CDR3aa: CASSLVGETNYGYTF; j_gene: TRBJ1-2; d_gene: -; v_gene: TRBV9; abundance: -
CDR3nt: TGTGCCAGCAGTTACTCGGGAAATCAGGGGTTCTATGGCTACACCTTC; CDR3aa: CASSYSGNQGFYGYTF; j_gene: TRBJ1-2; d_gene: -; v_gene: TRBV6-5; abundance: -
CDR3nt: TGTGCCAGCAGGCCCGGGACAGAGAAAGAGACCCAGTACTTC; CDR3aa: CASRPGTEKETQYF; j_gene: TRBJ2-5; d_gene: TRBD1; v_gene: TRBV6-1; abundance: once
CDR3nt: TGTGCCAGCAGGAATACAGGGGGGACAGATACGCAGTATTTT; CDR3aa: CASRNTGGTDTQYF; j_gene: TRBJ2-3; d_gene: TRBD1; v_gene: TRBV11-2; abundance: -
CDR3nt: TGTGCCAGTGAAGGGGGCCAGGCTCCGTCTGAGCAGTTCTTC; CDR3aa: CASEGGQAPSEQFF; j_gene: TRBJ2-1; d_gene: TRBD1; v_gene: TRBV19; abundance: -
CDR3nt: TGTGCCAGCAGCCCCGGGACAGAAGAGACCCAGTACTTC; CDR3aa: CASSPGTEETQYF; j_gene: TRBJ2-5; d_gene: TRBD1; v_gene: TRBV7-6; abundance: -
CDR3nt: TGTGCCAGCAGTTACATCTATGGCTACACCTTC; CDR3aa: CASSYIYGYTF; j_gene: TRBJ1-2; d_gene: -; v_gene: TRBV6-5; abundance: -
CDR3nt: TGTGCCAGCAGCGCTACAGGGAGGGTCGTAGGGGCCAACGTCCTGACTTTC; CDR3aa: CASSATGRVVGANVLTF; j_gene: TRBJ2-6; d_gene: -; v_gene: TRBV5-6; abundance: -
CDR3nt: TGTGCCAGCAGTCCGACTGTGAGGAGCAATCAGCCCCAGCATTTT; CDR3aa: CASSPTVRSNQPQHF; j_gene: TRBJ1-5; d_gene: -; v_gene: TRBV27; abundance: -
CDR3nt: TGCGCCAGCAGTCTGGACAGGGTCTCTGAAGCTTTCTTT; CDR3aa: CASSLDRVSEAFF; j_gene: TRBJ1-1; d_gene: TRBD1; v_gene: TRBV5-1; abundance: -
CDR3nt: TGTGCCAGCAGCGTCCCGACTAGCGGCTATAGCACAGATACGCAGTATTTT; CDR3aa: CASSVPTSGYSTDTQYF; j_gene: TRBJ2-3; d_gene: TRBD2; v_gene: TRBV2; abundance: -
CDR3nt: TGTGCCAGCAGCTTACACTTATATGGTGGCACTGAAGCTTTCTTT; CDR3aa: CASSLHLYGGTEAFF; j_gene: TRBJ1-1; d_gene: -; v_gene: TRBV13; abundance: -
CDR3nt: TGTGCCAGCAGCAAACAGGGATACGAGCAGTACTTC; CDR3aa: CASSKQGYEQYF; j_gene: TRBJ2-7; d_gene: -; v_gene: TRBV2; abundance: -
CDR3nt: TGTGCCAGCAGCTTAGTGACAGGTAGCAATCAGCCCCAGCATTTT; CDR3aa: CASSLVTGSNQPQHF; j_gene: TRBJ1-5; d_gene: -; v_gene: TRBV7-2; abundance: -
CDR3nt: TGTGCCAGCAGTTACTCCGGGACAGGCTACGAGCAGTACTTC; CDR3aa: CASSYSGTGYEQYF; j_gene: TRBJ2-7; d_gene: TRBD1; v_gene: TRBV6-5; abundance: -
CDR3nt: TGTGCCAGCAGCCATCAAGATGTTTTTAGGCAGCACACCGGGGAGCTGTTTTTT; CDR3aa: CASSHQDVFRQHTGELFF; j_gene: TRBJ2-2; d_gene: -; v_gene: TRBV7-6; abundance: -
CDR3nt: TGTGCCAGCAGCAGGTCGGGGGACACCGGGGAGCTGTTTTTT; CDR3aa: CASSRSGDTGELFF; j_gene: TRBJ2-2; d_gene: -; v_gene: TRBV27; abundance: once
CDR3nt: TGTGCCAGCAGCTTAGGGACAGGGGAAACCGGGGAGCTGTTTTTT; CDR3aa: CASSLGTGETGELFF; j_gene: TRBJ2-2; d_gene: TRBD1; v_gene: TRBV7-6; abundance: -
CDR3nt: TGTGCCAGCAGCTTAGAGGGGGACCCCACAGATACGCAGTATTTT; CDR3aa: CASSLEGDPTDTQYF; j_gene: TRBJ2-3; d_gene: -; v_gene: TRBV7-3; abundance: -
CDR3nt: TGCGCCAGCAGCCCGGACCTATTCAATCAGCCCCAGCATTTT; CDR3aa: CASSPDLFNQPQHF; j_gene: TRBJ1-5; d_gene: -; v_gene: TRBV5-1; abundance: -
CDR3nt: TGTGCCAGCAGTGAAACAGGGATAGCGAACACCGGGGAGCTGTTTTTT; CDR3aa: CASSETGIANTGELFF; j_gene: TRBJ2-2; d_gene: -; v_gene: TRBV7-3; abundance: -
CDR3nt: TGTGCCAGCAGCTTATCCGGGGAGGGGTTTGGGCCCCTCCACTTT; CDR3aa: CASSLSGEGFGPLHF; j_gene: TRBJ1-6; d_gene: -; v_gene: TRBV7-2; abundance: -
CDR3nt: TGTGCCAGTAGTGTCACTCGACAGGGAGACTATGGCTACACCTTC; CDR3aa: CASSVTRQGDYGYTF; j_gene: TRBJ1-2; d_gene: TRBD1; v_gene: TRBV19; abundance: -
CDR3nt: TGTGCCTGGCGGGGGAGGGAGACCCAGTACTTC; CDR3aa: CAWRGRETQYF; j_gene: TRBJ2-5; d_gene: -; v_gene: TRBV30; abundance: -
CDR3nt: TGTGCCAGCAGCGGGGGACATCAAGAGACCCAGTACTTC; CDR3aa: CASSGGHQETQYF; j_gene: TRBJ2-5; d_gene: -; v_gene: TRBV11-3; abundance: -